The clone carrying this TCR beta chain was observed a few times. The antigen remains undetermined. The data derive from a study of T cell repertoires in cytomegalovirus infection. Across the study: It was the public TCR beta signatures that indicated both CMV infection and matching HLA type. The study, taken as a whole, reports: CMV-specific TCR beta clonotypes restricted by HLA-C were the ones dominating the ex vivo response.

TCRdb analysed the reads with MiXCR anew, one entry per CDR3 protein. There are around 94,000 distinct CDR3 sequences in the sample; approximately 15% occur only once, and approximately 7.9% lies in the top ten. Per germline, CDR1 SGHKS and CDR2 YYEKEE (reference sequence). The CDR3 length is 15 residues. The ends were cut back, 0 bases at V and 8 bases at J, with 14 bases in the middle. The clonotype comes from a human donor in good health (CMV status not recorded). Some clones in this sample may be carry-over from other donors' samples. Specimen: PBMCs. V and J are TRBV5-5 and TRBJ1-4, with TRBD1 as a possible D gene (5 bases). Here the CDR3 reads CASSLGDLLGEKLFF. CDR3 coding DNA: TGTGCCAGCAGCTTGGGGGACCTTTTAGGGGAAAAACTGTTTTTT.